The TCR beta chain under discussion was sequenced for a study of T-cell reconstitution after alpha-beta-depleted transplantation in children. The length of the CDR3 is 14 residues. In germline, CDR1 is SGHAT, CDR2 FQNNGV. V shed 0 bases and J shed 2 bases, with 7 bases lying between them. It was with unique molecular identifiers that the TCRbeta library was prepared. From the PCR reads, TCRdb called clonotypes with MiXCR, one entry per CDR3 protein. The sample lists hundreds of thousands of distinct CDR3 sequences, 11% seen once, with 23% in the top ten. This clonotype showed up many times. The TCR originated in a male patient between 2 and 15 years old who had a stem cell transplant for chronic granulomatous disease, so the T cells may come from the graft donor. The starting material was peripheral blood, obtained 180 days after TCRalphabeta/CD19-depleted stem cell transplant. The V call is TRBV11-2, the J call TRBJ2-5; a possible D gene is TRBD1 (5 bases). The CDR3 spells CASSLEDNQETQYF. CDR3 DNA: TGTGCCAGCAGCTTAGAGGACAATCAAGAGACCCAGTACTTC. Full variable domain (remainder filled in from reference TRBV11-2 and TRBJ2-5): EAGVAQSPRYKIIEKRQSVAFWCNPISGHATLYWYQQILGQGPKLLIQFQNNGVVDDSQLPKDRFSAERLKGVDSTLKIQPAKLEDSAVYLCASSLEDNQETQYFGPGTRLLVL.